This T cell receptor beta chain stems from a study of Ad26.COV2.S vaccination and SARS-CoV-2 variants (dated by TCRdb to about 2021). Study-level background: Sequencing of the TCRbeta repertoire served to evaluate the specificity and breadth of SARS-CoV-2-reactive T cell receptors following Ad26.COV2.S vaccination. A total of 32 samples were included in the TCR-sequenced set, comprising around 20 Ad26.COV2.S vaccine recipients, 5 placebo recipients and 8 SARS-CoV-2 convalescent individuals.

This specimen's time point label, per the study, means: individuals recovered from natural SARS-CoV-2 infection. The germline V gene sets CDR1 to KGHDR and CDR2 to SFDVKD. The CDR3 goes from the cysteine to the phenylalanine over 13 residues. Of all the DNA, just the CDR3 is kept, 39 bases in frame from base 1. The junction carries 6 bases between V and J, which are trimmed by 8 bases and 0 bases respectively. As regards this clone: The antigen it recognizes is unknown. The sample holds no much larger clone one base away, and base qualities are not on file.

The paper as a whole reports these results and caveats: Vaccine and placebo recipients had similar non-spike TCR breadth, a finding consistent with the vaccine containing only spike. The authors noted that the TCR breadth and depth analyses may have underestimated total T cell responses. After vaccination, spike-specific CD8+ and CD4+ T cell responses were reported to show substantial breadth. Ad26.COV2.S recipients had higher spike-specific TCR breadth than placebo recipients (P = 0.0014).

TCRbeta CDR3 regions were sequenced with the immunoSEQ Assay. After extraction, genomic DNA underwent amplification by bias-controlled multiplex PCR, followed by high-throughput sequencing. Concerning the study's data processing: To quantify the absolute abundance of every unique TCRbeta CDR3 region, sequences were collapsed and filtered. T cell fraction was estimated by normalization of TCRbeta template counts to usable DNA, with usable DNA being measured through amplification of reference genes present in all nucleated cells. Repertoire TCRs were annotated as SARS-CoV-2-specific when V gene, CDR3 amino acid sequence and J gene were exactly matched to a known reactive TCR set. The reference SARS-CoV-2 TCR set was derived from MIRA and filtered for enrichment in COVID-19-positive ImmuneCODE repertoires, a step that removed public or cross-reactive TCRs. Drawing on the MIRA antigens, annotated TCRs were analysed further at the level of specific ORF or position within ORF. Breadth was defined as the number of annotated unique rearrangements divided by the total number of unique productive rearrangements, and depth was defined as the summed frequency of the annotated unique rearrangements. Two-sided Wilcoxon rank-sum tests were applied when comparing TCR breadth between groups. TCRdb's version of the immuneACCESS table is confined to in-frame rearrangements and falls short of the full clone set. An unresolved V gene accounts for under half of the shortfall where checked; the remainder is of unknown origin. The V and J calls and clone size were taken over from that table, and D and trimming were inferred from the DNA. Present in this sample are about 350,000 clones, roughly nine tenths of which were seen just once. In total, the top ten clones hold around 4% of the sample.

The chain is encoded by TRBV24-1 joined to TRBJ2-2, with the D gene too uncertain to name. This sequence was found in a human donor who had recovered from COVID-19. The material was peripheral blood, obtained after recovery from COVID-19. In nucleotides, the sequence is TGTGCCACCAAGAACCCGAACACCGGGGAGCTGTTTTTT. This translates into CATKNPNTGELFF.